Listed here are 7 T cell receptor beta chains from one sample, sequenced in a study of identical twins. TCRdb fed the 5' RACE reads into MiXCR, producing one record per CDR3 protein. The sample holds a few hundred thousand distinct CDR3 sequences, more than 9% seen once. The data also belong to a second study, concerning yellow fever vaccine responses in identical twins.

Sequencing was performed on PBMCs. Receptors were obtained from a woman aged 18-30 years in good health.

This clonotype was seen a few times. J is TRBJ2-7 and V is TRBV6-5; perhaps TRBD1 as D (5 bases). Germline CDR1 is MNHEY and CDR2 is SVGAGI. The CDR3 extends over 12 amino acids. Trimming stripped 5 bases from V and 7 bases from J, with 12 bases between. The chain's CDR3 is CASSLDTREQYF. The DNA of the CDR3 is TGTGCCAGCAGTCTGGACACGAGAGAGCAGTACTTC.

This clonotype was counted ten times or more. DNA for the CDR3: TGTGCCAGCAGCCAAGAAGGGGGTGCAGGCTATGGCTACACCTTC. The encoded protein is CASSQEGGAGYGYTF. The chain uses TRBV3-1 and TRBJ1-2; TRBD1 might be the D (6 bases). CDR3 size: 15 residues. V was pared by 0 bases and J by 4 bases, with 12 bases between. Germline CDR1 LGHDT, CDR2 YNNKEL (reference sequence). Using reference TRBV3-1 and TRBJ1-2 for the parts outside the CDR3, the full variable domain is DTAVSQTPKYLVTQMGNDKSIKCEQNLGHDTMYWYKQDSKKFLKIMFSYNNKELIINETVPNRFSPKSPDKAHLNLHINSLELGDSAVYFCASSQEGGAGYGYTFGSGTRLTVV.

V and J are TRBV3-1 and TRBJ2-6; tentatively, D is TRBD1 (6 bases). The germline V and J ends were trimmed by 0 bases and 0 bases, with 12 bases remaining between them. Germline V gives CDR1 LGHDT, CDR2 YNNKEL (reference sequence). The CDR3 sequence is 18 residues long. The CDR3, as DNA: TGTGCCAGCAGCCAAGAGGGGCAGGGGCTCTCTGGGGCCAACGTCCTGACTTTC. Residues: CASSQEGQGLSGANVLTF.

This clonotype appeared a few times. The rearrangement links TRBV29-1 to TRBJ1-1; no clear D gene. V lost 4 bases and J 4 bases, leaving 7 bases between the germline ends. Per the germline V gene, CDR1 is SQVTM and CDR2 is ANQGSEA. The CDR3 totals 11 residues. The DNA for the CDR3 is TGCAGCGTTGGCTTCAGCACTGAAGCTTTCTTT. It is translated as CSVGFSTEAFF.

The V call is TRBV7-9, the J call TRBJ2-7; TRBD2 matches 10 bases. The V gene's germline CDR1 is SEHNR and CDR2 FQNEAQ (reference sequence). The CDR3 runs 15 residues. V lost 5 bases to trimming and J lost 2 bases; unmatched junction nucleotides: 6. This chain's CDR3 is CASSETSGETYEQYF. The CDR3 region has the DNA TGTGCCAGCAGCGAAACTAGCGGGGAAACCTACGAGCAGTACTTC.

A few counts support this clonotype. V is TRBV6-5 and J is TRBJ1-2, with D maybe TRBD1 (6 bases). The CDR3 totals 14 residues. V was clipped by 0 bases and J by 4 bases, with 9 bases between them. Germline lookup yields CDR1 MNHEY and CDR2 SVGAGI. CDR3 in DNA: TGTGCCAGCAGTTACTCGCAGGGGACCTATGGCTACACCTTC. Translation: CASSYSQGTYGYTF.

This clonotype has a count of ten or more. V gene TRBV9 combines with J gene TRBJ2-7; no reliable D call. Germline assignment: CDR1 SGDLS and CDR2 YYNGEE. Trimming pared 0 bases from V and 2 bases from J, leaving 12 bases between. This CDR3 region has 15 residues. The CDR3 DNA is TGTGCCAGCAGCGTAGGGGATACTACCACCTACGAGCAGTACTTC. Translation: CASSVGDTTTYEQYF.